Sequencing of this TCR beta chain was carried out in a study of T cells after yellow fever vaccination. This clonotype was recorded many times. The junction had 10 bases not matched to a gene; V was cut back by 5 bases and J by 2 bases. The CDR3 extends over 17 amino acids. Germline-derived CDR1 and CDR2 are DFQATT and SNEGSKA (reference sequence). TCRdb used MiXCR to reprocess the 5' RACE reads, holding one entry per CDR3 protein. Of about 200,000 distinct CDR3 sequences listed, less than 3.5% are singletons. The rearrangement uses TRBV20-1 and TRBJ2-2, with TRBD2 matching over 11 bases. This specimen was CD4+ T cells sorted from PBMCs, taken 10 days after the yellow fever booster vaccination. The receptor's source is a man between 18 and 35 years old who received the YFV17D yellow fever vaccine. The chain's CDR3 is CSASPTSGGVNTGELFF. Here the CDR3 DNA reads TGCAGTGCTTCCCCCACTAGCGGGGGTGTTAACACCGGGGAGCTGTTTTTT.